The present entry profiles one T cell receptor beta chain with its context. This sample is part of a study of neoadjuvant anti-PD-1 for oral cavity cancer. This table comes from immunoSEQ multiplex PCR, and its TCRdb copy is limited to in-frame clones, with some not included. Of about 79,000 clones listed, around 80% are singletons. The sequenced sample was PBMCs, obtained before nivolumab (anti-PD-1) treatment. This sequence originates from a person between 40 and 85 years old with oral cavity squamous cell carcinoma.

This chain's CDR3 is CASSARDWEEKLFF. Here the CDR3 DNA reads TGTGCCAGCAGTGCGCGGGATTGGGAAGAAAAACTGTTTTTT. This rearrangement joins TRBV2 to TRBJ1-4; D gene unclear. The germline V and J ends were trimmed by 4 bases and 8 bases, with 14 bases remaining between them. CDR1 and CDR2 from the germline V gene are SNHLY and FYNNEI. The CDR3 is 14 residues long.